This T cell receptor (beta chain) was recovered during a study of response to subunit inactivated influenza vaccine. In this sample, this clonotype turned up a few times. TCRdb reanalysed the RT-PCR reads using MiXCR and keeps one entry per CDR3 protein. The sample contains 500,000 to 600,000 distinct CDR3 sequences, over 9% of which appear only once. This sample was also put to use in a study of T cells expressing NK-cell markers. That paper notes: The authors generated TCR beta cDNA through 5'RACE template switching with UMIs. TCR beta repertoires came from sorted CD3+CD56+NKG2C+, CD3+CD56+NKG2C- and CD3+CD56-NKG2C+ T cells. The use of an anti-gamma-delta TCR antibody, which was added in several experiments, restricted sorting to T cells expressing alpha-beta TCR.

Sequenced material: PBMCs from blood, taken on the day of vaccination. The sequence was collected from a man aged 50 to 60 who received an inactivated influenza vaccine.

CDR3 region: CASSVAPGKGDTQYF. In DNA form, the CDR3 reads TGTGCCAGCAGCGTAGCGCCAGGGAAGGGAGATACGCAGTATTTT. The genes are TRBV9 and TRBJ2-3; D is perhaps TRBD1 (5 bases). CDR3 length: 15 residues. Between the trimmed V and J ends, which lost 0 bases and 5 bases, there was a span of 13 bases. CDR1 is SGDLS, CDR2 YYNGEE, per germline. Supplemented by reference TRBV9 and TRBJ2-3, the full variable domain reads DSGVTQTPKHLITATGQRVTLRCSPRSGDLSVYWYQQSLDQGLQFLIQYYNGEERAKGNILERFSAQQFPDLHSELNLSSLELGDSALYFCASSVAPGKGDTQYFGPGTRLTVL.